The sequence of this TCR beta chain was determined in a study of cytomegalovirus exposure and HLA in healthy donors. Notes on the study in general: In presence/absence analyses, roughly uniform sequencing depth across donors was assumed.

Concerning this clone: The antigen remains undetermined.

Primers: 60 Vbeta forward and 13 Jbeta reverse. Libraries were prepared by immunoSEQ multiplex PCR; TCRdb keeps only in-frame clonotypes and omits some of them. The data hold some 150,000 clones, with approximately 84% observed a single time. CDR1 SGHRS and CDR2 YFSETQ come from the germline V gene. The trim removed 0 bases at V and 2 bases at J, leaving 11 bases unmatched. The length of the CDR3 is 18 residues. The chain employs TRBV5-1 and TRBJ2-3; TRBD2 matches at 8 bases. The receptor was derived from a woman in her forties in good health and CMV-seronegative. Sequencing was performed on PBMCs. The CDR3 protein is CASSLDPGGPGHTDTQYF. The CDR3 DNA reads as TGCGCCAGCAGCTTGGACCCGGGAGGGCCCGGACACACAGATACGCAGTATTTT.